These 3 T cell receptor beta chains came from one sample sequenced in a study of shared clonotypes between healthy human individuals. The method was immunoSEQ multiplex PCR; TCRdb's version includes in-frame clones alone and lacks a portion of them. The sample yields more than 550,000 clones, 72% seen once. Material for sequencing was memory CD4+ T cells sorted from blood. Subset indicated: CD45RA-negative fraction. Source of these receptors: a woman under 40 in good health.

The chain is built from TRBV27 and TRBJ1-4; D is perhaps TRBD1 (5 bases). In germline, CDR1 is MNHEY, CDR2 SMNVEV (reference sequence). The CDR3 sequence is 13 residues long. The ends were cut back, 6 bases at V and 3 bases at J, with 8 bases in the middle. CDR3 coding DNA: TGTGCCAGCAGACGGGACCCTAATGAAAAACTGTTTTTT. Encoded protein: CASRRDPNEKLFF.

The chain employs TRBV5-1 and TRBJ2-5; D unresolved. The end of the DNA aligns better with TRBJ2-7, so the J call may be wrong. Germline lookup yields CDR1 SGHRS and CDR2 YFSETQ. The CDR3 runs 13 residues. CDR3 bases: TGCGCCAGCAGTAGAAAGGTGGACTACGAGCAGTACTTC. Its protein is CASSRKVDYEQYF.

This clone was found a few times. The V and J genes are TRBV11-2 and TRBJ2-1, with D possibly TRBD1 on 5 matching bases. Germline CDR1 and CDR2: SGHAT and FQNNGV. There are 16 residues in the CDR3. V was pared by 1 base and J by 0 bases, with 10 bases between. The CDR3 DNA sequence: TGTGCCAGCAGCTTAGGGGGCGGCCCCTCCTACAATGAGCAGTTCTTC. It specifies CASSLGGGPSYNEQFF.